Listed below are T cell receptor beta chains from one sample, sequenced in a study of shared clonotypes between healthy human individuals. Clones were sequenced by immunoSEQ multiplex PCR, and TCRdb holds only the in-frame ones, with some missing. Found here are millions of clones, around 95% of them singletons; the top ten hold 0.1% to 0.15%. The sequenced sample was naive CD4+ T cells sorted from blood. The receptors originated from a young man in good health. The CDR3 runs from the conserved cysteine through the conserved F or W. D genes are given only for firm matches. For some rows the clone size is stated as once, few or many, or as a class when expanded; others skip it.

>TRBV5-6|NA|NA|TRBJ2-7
TGTGCCAGCAGCTTTGGTGCAGGGCGAGGGTACGAGCAGTACTTC
CASSFGAGRGYEQYF
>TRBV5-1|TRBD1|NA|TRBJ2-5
TGCGCCAGCAGCCTAGGGACAGTCCAAGAGACCCAGTACTTC
CASSLGTVQETQYF
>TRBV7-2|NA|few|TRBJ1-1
TGTGCCAGCAGCTTAGATCGGGGCGGCACTGAAGCTTTCTTT
CASSLDRGGTEAFF
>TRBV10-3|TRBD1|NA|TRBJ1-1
TGTGCCACCCGGGACAGTGTTGTAGAAGCTTTCTTT
CATRDSVVEAFF
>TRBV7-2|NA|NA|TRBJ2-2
TGTGCCAGCAGCTTAGGGACCGTTTCCACCGGGGAGCTGTTTTTT
CASSLGTVSTGELFF
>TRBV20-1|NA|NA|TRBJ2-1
TGCAGTGCTAGCGGGATGGATGAGCAGTTCTTC
CSASGMDEQFF
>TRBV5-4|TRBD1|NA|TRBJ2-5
TGTGCCAGCAGCTTCCCGCCGGGACAGGGGCGCGGTTTGGAGACCCAGTACTTC
CASSFPPGQGRGLETQYF
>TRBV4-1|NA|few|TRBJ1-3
TGCGCCAGCAGCCAACTTGGAAACACCATATATTTT
CASSQLGNTIYF
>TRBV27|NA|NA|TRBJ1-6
TGTGCCAGCACCCAGACCGCTAGCTCCTATAATTCACCCCTCCACTTT
CASTQTASSYNSPLHF
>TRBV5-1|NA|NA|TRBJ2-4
TGCGCCAGCAGCTTGGGACCCATTGGGGACATTCAGTACTTC
CASSLGPIGDIQYF
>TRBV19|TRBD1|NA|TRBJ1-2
TGTGCCAGTAGGTTCACCGGGACAGGGGGAACCTATGGCTACACCTTC
CASRFTGTGGTYGYTF
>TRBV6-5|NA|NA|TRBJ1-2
TGTGCCAGCAGTTACCCCCAAGGGGGATATGGCTACACCTTC
CASSYPQGGYGYTF
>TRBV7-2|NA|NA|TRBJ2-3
TGTGCCAGCAGCTTAGAACGAGGAACGGCAGATACGCAGTATTTT
CASSLERGTADTQYF
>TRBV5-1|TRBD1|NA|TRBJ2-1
TGCGCCAGCAGCACCGCGACAGGGTCCTACAATGAGCAGTTCTTC
CASSTATGSYNEQFF
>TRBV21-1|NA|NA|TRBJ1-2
TGTGCCAGCAGCCCAGGGGTCAACTATGGCTACACCTTC
CASSPGVNYGYTF
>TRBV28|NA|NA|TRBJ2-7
TGTGCCAGCAGAACGGGACAAAACTCCTACGAGCAGTACTTC
CASRTGQNSYEQYF
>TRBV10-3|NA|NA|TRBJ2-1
TGTGCCATCAGTGACGGTAACGGGGGATACAATGAGCAGTTCTTC
CAISDGNGGYNEQFF
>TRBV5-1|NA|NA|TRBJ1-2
TGCGCCAGCAGCTTCCGGGGAGGGGACTATGGCTACACCTTC
CASSFRGGDYGYTF
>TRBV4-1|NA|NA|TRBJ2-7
TGCGCCAGCAGCCAATCCTACCCCACCGCCTACGAGCAGTACTTC
CASSQSYPTAYEQYF
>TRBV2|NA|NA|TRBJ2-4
TGTGCCAGCAGTGAAAGGAGTGCAGCAGCCAAAAACATTCAGTACTTC
CASSERSAAAKNIQYF
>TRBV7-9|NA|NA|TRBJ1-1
TGTGCCAGCAGTCCCTACCGGGAGTCCACTGAAGCTTTCTTT
CASSPYRESTEAFF
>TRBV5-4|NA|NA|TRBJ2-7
TGTGCCAGCAGCTTAGGGTGGCAGGCCGTCAACGAGCAGTACTTC
CASSLGWQAVNEQYF
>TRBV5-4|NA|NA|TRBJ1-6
TGTGCCAGCAGCTTGGACGGGAGCTCCTATAATTCACCCCTCCACTTT
CASSLDGSSYNSPLHF
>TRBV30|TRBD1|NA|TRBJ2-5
TGTGCCTGGACCTCCCACAGGGGAACGGAGACCCAGTACTTC
CAWTSHRGTETQYF
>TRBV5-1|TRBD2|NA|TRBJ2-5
TGCGCCAGCAGAGGGACTAGCGCAGAGACCCAGTACTTC
CASRGTSAETQYF
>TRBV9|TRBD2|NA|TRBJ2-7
TGTGCCAGCAGCGTAGGATCAGGGACTAGCAGTCAGCAGTACTTC
CASSVGSGTSSQQYF
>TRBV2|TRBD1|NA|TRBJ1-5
TGTGCCAGCACCGCGGAGTCCGGGACAGGTAATCAGCCCCAGCATTTT
CASTAESGTGNQPQHF
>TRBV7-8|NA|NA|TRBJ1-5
TGTGCCAGCTTAAACGGGGGGGTTGGGAAAAGCAATCAGCCCCAGCATTTT
CASLNGGVGKSNQPQHF
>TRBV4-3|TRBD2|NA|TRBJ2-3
TGCGCCAGCAGCCAAGATCTAGCGGGAGGGGGAGATACGCAGTATTTT
CASSQDLAGGGDTQYF
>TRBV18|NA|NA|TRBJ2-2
TGTGCCAGCTCATCGGGACGCCCGAACACCGGGGAGCTGTTTTTT
CASSSGRPNTGELFF
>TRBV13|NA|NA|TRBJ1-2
TGTGCCAGCAGCTTAGGCCGGATCTATGGCTACACCTTC
CASSLGRIYGYTF
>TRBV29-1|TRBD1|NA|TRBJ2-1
TGCAGCGCCCTGGATCAGGGGGAGTTCTTC
CSALDQGEFF
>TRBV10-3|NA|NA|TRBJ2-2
TGTGCCATCAGTGAAGTGGCACCCGGGGAGCTGTTTTTT
CAISEVAPGELFF
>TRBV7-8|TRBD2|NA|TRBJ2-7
TGTGCCAGCAGCCCACGACTAGCGGGAGGTCGCCGCGAGCAGTACTTC
CASSPRLAGGRREQYF
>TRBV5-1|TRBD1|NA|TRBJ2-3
TGCGCCAGCAGCTTTAATCCGGGACAGGGCACAGATACGCAGTATTTT
CASSFNPGQGTDTQYF
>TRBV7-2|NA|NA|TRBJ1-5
TGTGCCAGCACATCAGGGCAGGGCTGGGATCAGCCCCAGCATTTT
CASTSGQGWDQPQHF
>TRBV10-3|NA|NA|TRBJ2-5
TGTGCCATCAGTGGGCCGGGGCTCCCTCAAGAGACCCAGTACTTC
CAISGPGLPQETQYF
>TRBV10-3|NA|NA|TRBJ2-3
TGTGCAACCTCTGAGGAGCACAGACCTACGCAGTATTTT
CATSEEHRPTQYF
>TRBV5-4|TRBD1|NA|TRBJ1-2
TGTGCCAGCGCCGGGACAGCCACCTCTAACTATGGCTACACCTTC
CASAGTATSNYGYTF
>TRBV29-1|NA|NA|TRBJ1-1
TGCAGCGTTTGGGGTGGACAAAAAGCTTTCTTT
CSVWGGQKAFF
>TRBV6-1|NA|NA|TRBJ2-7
TGTGCCAGCACCTTGGACACCCCGGAGGTCTACGAGCAGTACTTC
CASTLDTPEVYEQYF
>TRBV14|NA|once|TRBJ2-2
TGTGCCAGCAGTTCTTACAGCCCGACCGGGGAGCTGTTTTTT
CASSSYSPTGELFF
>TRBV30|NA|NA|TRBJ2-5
TGTGCCTGGAGTCCTGGTGAGACCCAGTACTTC
CAWSPGETQYF
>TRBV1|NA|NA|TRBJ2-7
TGCACCAGCTTATTTATAGCGGGAGGAGACTACGAGCAGTACTTC
CTSLFIAGGDYEQYF
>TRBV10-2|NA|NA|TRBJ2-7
TGCGCCAGCGTACAGGATACCTTCTACGAGCAGTACTTC
CASVQDTFYEQYF
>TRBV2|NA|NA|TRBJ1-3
TGTGCCAGCAGTGGGACACCTGGAAACACCATATATTTT
CASSGTPGNTIYF
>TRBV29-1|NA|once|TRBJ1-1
TGCAGCGTTGTAAGGGCAGCCGGGACTGAAGCTTTCTTT
CSVVRAAGTEAFF
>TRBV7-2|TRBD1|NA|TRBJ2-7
TGTGCCAGCAGCCTGTCGTCTGGACAGGGGTATTCCTACGAGCAGTACTTC
CASSLSSGQGYSYEQYF
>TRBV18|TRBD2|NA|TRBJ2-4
TGTGCCAGCTCAGGACTGACTAGCGGGAGCGGGTATGCTCACTTC
CASSGLTSGSGYAHF
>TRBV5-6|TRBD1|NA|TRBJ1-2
TGTGCCAGCAGCTTCGGACAGGGGGCAGTAGGTGGCTACACCTTC
CASSFGQGAVGGYTF